A single sample is the source of the 2 T cell receptor beta chains below, sequenced in a study of T cells in Graves' hyperthyroidism and ophthalmopathy (dated by TCRdb to 2018 to 2020). The library came from multiplex PCR. Sequencing was performed on an Illumina HiSeq 2000. The TCR beta CDR3 regions were amplified from the RNA transcripts. The TCR CDR3 was subjected to a first round of RT-PCR using the HTBI primer set and the Qiagen OneStep RT-PCR kit. The public reads were reanalyzed by TCRdb: fastp trimming at Q25, MiXCR alignment, in-frame beta chains only. Each CDR3 protein appears once, grouped with its most common genes and DNA. The sample profile shows fewer than 450,000 distinct CDR3 sequences; roughly 15% of them were found once. The top ten constitute around a third of the sample. Specimen: blood. These receptor sequences come from a woman in her twenties or thirties with Graves' hyperthyroidism that later progressed to Graves' ophthalmopathy.

This clonotype was found many times. This sequence joins TRBV2 and TRBJ2-1; D is uncertain. The CDR3 has 12 amino acids. Trimming stripped 4 bases from V and 8 bases from J, with 9 bases between. CDR1 and CDR2 from the germline V gene are SNHLY and FYNNEI. The CDR3: CASSVGVDEQFF. CDR3 in DNA: TGTGCCAGCAGTGTAGGAGTTGATGAGCAGTTCTTC.

This clonotype has just a few counts. The chain recombines TRBV6-1 with TRBJ2-3, with D tentatively TRBD2 (6 bases). Germline V lookup: CDR1 MNHNS, CDR2 SASEGT. V was cut by 1 base and J by 4 bases, with 12 bases left in between. The CDR3 is 15 amino acids. CDR3 nucleotides: TGTGCCAGCAGTGAAGTGGCTAGCGATCCAGATACGCAGTATTTT. Protein product: CASSEVASDPDTQYF.